This T cell receptor beta chain is drawn from a study of T cells in Graves' hyperthyroidism and ophthalmopathy. Germline CDR1 MNHEY, CDR2 SMNVEV (reference sequence). The CDR3 has 15 amino acids. Trimming cost V 5 bases and J 3 bases, with 16 bases left between them. In this sample, this clonotype turned up many times. RNA transcripts served as the template for amplifying TCR beta CDR3 regions. The HTBI primer set drove a first-round RT-PCR of the TCR CDR3. MiXCR was run by TCRdb on the multiplex PCR reads, yielding one entry per CDR3 protein. The sample comprises some 300,000 distinct CDR3 sequences, about an eighth of which are singletons, and 7.9% rests with the top ten.

This TCR came from a woman aged 35 to 49 with Graves' hyperthyroidism. Sample: blood. The chain uses TRBV27 and TRBJ1-1, with D perhaps TRBD1 (6 bases). The chain's CDR3 is CASSNTGWGDTEAFF. CDR3 in DNA: TGTGCCAGCAGTAACACAGGGTGGGGCGACACTGAAGCTTTCTTT.